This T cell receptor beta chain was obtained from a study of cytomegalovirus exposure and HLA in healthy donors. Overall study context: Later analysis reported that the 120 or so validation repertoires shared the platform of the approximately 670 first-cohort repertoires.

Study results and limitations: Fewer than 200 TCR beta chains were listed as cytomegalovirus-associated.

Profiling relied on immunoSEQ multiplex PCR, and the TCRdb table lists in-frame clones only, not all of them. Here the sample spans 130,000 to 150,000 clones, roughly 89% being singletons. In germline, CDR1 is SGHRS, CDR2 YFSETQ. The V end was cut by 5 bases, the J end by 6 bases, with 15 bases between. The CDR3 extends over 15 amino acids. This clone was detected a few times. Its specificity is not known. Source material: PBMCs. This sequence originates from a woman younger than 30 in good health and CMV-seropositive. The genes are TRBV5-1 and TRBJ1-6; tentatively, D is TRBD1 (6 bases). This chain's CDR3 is CASRQGLGTNSPLHF. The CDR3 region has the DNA TGCGCCAGCAGACAGGGATTGGGTACTAATTCACCCCTCCACTTT.